These 11 T cell receptor beta chains were sequenced from one sample in a study of T cell repertoires in cytomegalovirus infection. TCRdb reprocessed the reads via MiXCR and lists one record per CDR3 protein. The sample gives about 140,000 distinct CDR3 sequences, 5.5% to 8% of which show up once; about a sixth is in the top ten. Sequenced: PBMCs. These TCRs come from a human donor in good health (CMV status not recorded). Some clones in this sample may be carry-over from other donors' samples.

This clonotype appeared a few times. The chain uses TRBV28 and TRBJ2-7; 9 bases fit TRBD2. Trimming at V came to 4 bases and at J to 4 bases, leaving 5 bases not matched to a gene. Germline lookup yields CDR1 MDHEN and CDR2 SYDVKM. The CDR3 runs 14 residues. CDR3 coding DNA: TGTGCCAGCAGTTATGGGACTAGCTGGTACGAGCAGTACTTC. This sequence encodes CASSYGTSWYEQYF.

The chain employs TRBV4-3 and TRBJ2-1, with TRBD1 matching over 7 bases. CDR1 and CDR2 from the germline V gene are LGHNA and YSLEER. The CDR3 sequence is 15 residues long. V dropped 1 base and J dropped 4; count of bases not matched to a gene: 4. Here the CDR3 reads CASSQAGTDYNEQFF. The CDR3 DNA follows: TGCGCCAGCAGCCAAGCCGGGACAGATTACAATGAGCAGTTCTTC.

A few counts support this clonotype. CDR3 in amino acids: CASSLRTGINQPQHF. As DNA, the CDR3 is TGTGCCAGCAGTTTAAGAACAGGGATTAATCAGCCCCAGCATTTT. V and J are TRBV12-3 or TRBV12-4 and TRBJ1-5; a weak D match, TRBD1 (6 bases). V shed 2 bases and J shed 4 bases, with 12 bases lying between them. The CDR3 sequence is 15 residues long.

At least ten counts were recorded for this clonotype. The rearrangement uses TRBV7-8 and TRBJ2-3; 10 nucleotides line up with TRBD1. The CDR3 length is 17 residues. Germline V gene sequence: CDR1 SGHVS, CDR2 FQNEAQ. V trimming: 6 bases; J trimming: 6 bases; junction bases outside the gene matches: 15. Here the CDR3 DNA reads TGTGCCAGCAGTGTTTCCCACGGGACAGGGGTCATCGATACGCAGTATTTT. It yields the protein CASSVSHGTGVIDTQYF.

In this sample, this clonotype turned up a few times. The gene calls are TRBV10-1 and TRBJ2-1; 11 positions agree with TRBD2. The ends lost 9 bases at V and 4 bases at J; junction bases unmatched: 5. Germline V lookup: CDR1 WNHNN, CDR2 SYGVQD (reference sequence). The CDR3 is made up of 14 amino acids. The CDR3 here is CARDLAGGYNEQFF. The CDR3 DNA reads as TGCGCCAGGGACCTAGCGGGGGGTTACAATGAGCAGTTCTTC.

This clonotype was seen many times. The chain has TRBV7-3 and TRBJ1-1; 7 bases line up with TRBD1. The CDR3 consists of 13 residues. With 4 bases clipped from V and 3 bases from J, the junction kept 2 bases outside the gene matches. In germline, CDR1 is SGHTA, CDR2 FQGTGA. CDR3 loop: CASSYDRDTEAFF. CDR3 DNA: TGTGCCAGCAGCTACGACAGGGACACTGAAGCTTTCTTT.

This clonotype has a count of ten or more. This rearrangement joins TRBV14 to TRBJ1-2; D remains ambiguous. Germline V gene lookup returns CDR1 SGHDN and CDR2 FVKESK. The CDR3 sequence is 15 residues long. Deletions cut 1 base from V and 2 bases from J, with 11 bases between. CDR3 bases: TGTGCCAGCAGCCAAGCCCCAAATCCGAACTATGGCTACACCTTC. It codes for CASSQAPNPNYGYTF. The whole variable domain, remainder taken from reference TRBV14 and TRBJ1-2, is EAGVTQFPSHSVIEKGQTVTLRCDPISGHDNLYWYRRVMGKEIKFLLHFVKESKQDESGMPNNRFLAERTGGTYSTLKVQPAELEDSGVYFCASSQAPNPNYGYTFGSGTRLTVV.

This clonotype turned up a few times. CDR3: CASSIQGLTEAFF. In DNA form, the CDR3 reads TGTGCCAGTAGTATTCAGGGTTTGACTGAAGCTTTCTTT. The V gene is TRBV19, the J gene TRBJ1-1; D perhaps matches TRBD1 (5 bases). Germline-derived CDR1 and CDR2 are LNHDA and SQIVND (reference sequence). The CDR3 has 13 amino acids. Trimming pared 3 bases from V and 5 bases from J, leaving 10 bases between.

This clonotype was detected ten times or more. The rearrangement links TRBV27 to TRBJ2-1; maybe TRBD2 (7 bases). This CDR3 spans 15 amino acids. V was trimmed by 6 bases and J by 8 bases, leaving 20 bases between them. Per germline, CDR1 MNHEY and CDR2 SMNVEV (reference sequence). In DNA, the CDR3 is TGTGCCAGCAGCACTCGGGGGGCCGTGATGGATGAGCAGTTCTTC. Translated, it gives CASSTRGAVMDEQFF.

This clonotype came up many times. The chain uses TRBV20-1 and TRBJ2-3; D is possibly TRBD2 (7 bases). This CDR3 has 14 amino acids. V lost 5 bases to trimming and J lost 2 bases, with 14 bases between them. Germline assignment: CDR1 DFQATT and CDR2 SNEGSKA (reference sequence). The chain's CDR3 is CSARGGEATDTQYF. CDR3 coding DNA: TGCAGTGCTCGAGGGGGGGAGGCCACAGATACGCAGTATTTT.

This clonotype was seen ten or more times. V gene TRBV7-3 combines with J gene TRBJ2-2; TRBD2 aligns across 7 bases. CDR1 and CDR2 (germline): SGHTA, FQGTGA. CDR3 length: 15 residues. After removal of 2 bases from V and 3 bases from J, the junction contained 3 bases not matched to a gene. The CDR3: CASSLLADYTGELFF. The CDR3 DNA reads as TGTGCCAGCAGCTTACTAGCGGATTACACCGGGGAGCTGTTTTTT. The full variable domain, completed using reference TRBV7-3 and TRBJ2-2, is GAGVSQTPSNKVTEKGKYVELRCDPISGHTALYWYRQSLGQGPEFLIYFQGTGAADDSGLPNDRFFAVRPEGSVSTLKIQRTERGDSAVYLCASSLLADYTGELFFGEGSRLTVL.